This entry lists 14 T cell receptor beta chains sequenced from one sample in a study of shared clonotypes between healthy human individuals. Terminally differentiated effector memory CD45RA+ cells were left out of the naive CD8 fraction, which was CD45RO-negative and positively selected for CCR7. Here immunoSEQ multiplex PCR was the method, and the copy in TCRdb shows in-frame clones only, minus some. The sample includes approximately 590,000 clones, around 95% of them seen just once. The material sequenced was naive CD8+ T cells sorted from blood. The source of these receptors is a woman under 40 in good health.

CDR3 loop: CASSFGTGNYGYTF. Here the CDR3 DNA reads TGTGCCAGCAGCTTCGGGACAGGAAACTATGGCTACACCTTC. The chain recombines TRBV5-6 with TRBJ1-2; 8 nucleotides agree with TRBD1. With V trimmed by 2 bases and J by 2 bases, 2 bases remained unmatched. Germline V gene lookup returns CDR1 SGHDT and CDR2 YYEEEE. The CDR3 sequence is 14 residues long.

V is TRBV19 and J is TRBJ1-2; D may be TRBD1 (5 bases). In germline, CDR1 is LNHDA, CDR2 SQIVND (reference sequence). This CDR3 contains 15 residues. The V and J ends lost 6 bases and 2 bases respectively, with 16 bases between them. CDR3 DNA sequence: TGTGCCAGTAGCCACCGGGGGACCCCGAACTATGGCTACACCTTC. Translation: CASSHRGTPNYGYTF.

The chain uses TRBV28 and TRBJ2-1, with D unresolved. This CDR3 region has 17 residues. The V gene lost 1 base and the J gene lost 0 bases, with 13 bases spanning the gap. CDR1 and CDR2 (germline): MDHEN, SYDVKM. The CDR3 spells CASSLYSVKGSYNEQFF. The CDR3 nucleotides are TGTGCCAGCAGTTTATATTCTGTCAAAGGCTCCTACAATGAGCAGTTCTTC.

The J gene is TRBJ2-7, the V gene TRBV27; TRBD2 matches at 7 bases. Trimming removed 5 bases from V and 4 bases from J; junction bases left unmatched: 17. The CDR3 is 17 residues long. The V gene's germline CDR1 is MNHEY and CDR2 SMNVEV (reference sequence). DNA of the CDR3: TGTGCCAGCAGTCACCCGCCTACTGGCGGGAGTTTTTACGAGCAGTACTTC. It translates to CASSHPPTGGSFYEQYF.

The gene calls are TRBV9 and TRBJ2-7, with D tentatively TRBD2 (6 bases). V lost 3 bases and J lost 5, with 12 bases in between. There are 13 residues in the CDR3. Germline loops: CDR1 SGDLS, CDR2 YYNGEE. The CDR3 sequence is CASSGTSFHEQYF. The CDR3 DNA is TGTGCCAGCAGCGGAACTAGCTTCCACGAGCAGTACTTC. Using reference TRBV9 and TRBJ2-7 for the parts outside the CDR3, the full variable domain is DSGVTQTPKHLITATGQRVTLRCSPRSGDLSVYWYQQSLDQGLQFLIQYYNGEERAKGNILERFSAQQFPDLHSELNLSSLELGDSALYFCASSGTSFHEQYFGPGTRLTVT.

The gene calls are TRBV5-1 and TRBJ2-7; 11 nucleotides line up with TRBD2. CDR1 is SGHRS and CDR2 is YFSETQ in the germline V gene. This CDR3 has 17 amino acids. V lost 5 bases to trimming and J lost 2 bases; unmatched junction nucleotides: 12. This chain's CDR3 is CASRPYRGGLAAYEQYF. In DNA, the CDR3 is TGCGCCAGCAGGCCGTACCGTGGGGGACTAGCGGCCTACGAGCAGTACTTC.

This chain uses TRBV4-1 with TRBJ2-7; no definite D call. Per the germline V gene, CDR1 is MGHRA and CDR2 is YSYEKL. This CDR3 has 14 amino acids. V lost 1 base, J lost 3 bases, and 10 bases lay in between. The DNA of the CDR3 is TGCGCCAGCAGCCAAGGGCAGGTTCTCTACGAGCAGTACTTC. Amino acid sequence: CASSQGQVLYEQYF.

The chain couples TRBV11-2 to TRBJ2-1, with unresolved D. Trimming stripped 3 bases from V and 10 bases from J, with 10 bases between. Germline V lookup: CDR1 SGHAT, CDR2 FQNNGV. CDR3 length: 12 residues. The CDR3 protein is CASSFAGSEQFF. CDR3 nucleotides: TGTGCCAGCAGCTTTGCCGGAAGCGAGCAGTTCTTC. Looking up the rest from reference TRBV11-2 and TRBJ2-1 gives the full variable domain: EAGVAQSPRYKIIEKRQSVAFWCNPISGHATLYWYQQILGQGPKLLIQFQNNGVVDDSQLPKDRFSAERLKGVDSTLKIQPAKLEDSAVYLCASSFAGSEQFFGPGTRLTVL.

This clone is a singleton in its sample. This sample includes further DNA sequences coding for the same CDR3. The V call is TRBV28, the J call TRBJ2-1; D not resolved. Trimming took off 3 bases at V and 6 bases at J, with 6 bases between the two ends. Germline assignment: CDR1 MDHEN and CDR2 SYDVKM. This CDR3 region has 12 residues. CDR3 DNA: TGTGCCAGCAGTTTCAGGCCCAATGAGCAGTTCTTC. Encoded protein: CASSFRPNEQFF.

The chain links TRBV5-6 to TRBJ2-7; TRBD1 might be the D (8 bases). Deletions cut 3 bases from V and 2 bases from J, with 12 bases between. Germline V CDR1 and CDR2: SGHDT, YYEEEE. CDR3 size: 14 residues. Here the CDR3 reads CASSSGGQAYEQYF. DNA for the CDR3: TGTGCCAGCAGCTCGGGGGGACAGGCCTACGAGCAGTACTTC.

As concerns this clone: Other DNA sequences in this sample translate to the same CDR3. V usage is TRBV4-1 and J usage is TRBJ1-1; D uncertain. CDR1 is MGHRA, CDR2 YSYEKL, per germline. The V and J ends lost 0 bases and 3 bases respectively, with 8 bases between them. The CDR3 spans 14 residues. The CDR3 protein is CASSQDPGDTEAFF. CDR3 in DNA: TGCGCCAGCAGCCAAGACCCGGGCGACACTGAAGCTTTCTTT.

The chain recombines TRBV10-2 with TRBJ1-4, with 8 bases lining up with TRBD1. The CDR3 runs 14 residues. The germline V gene encodes CDR1 WSHSY and CDR2 SAAADI. J was trimmed by 15 bases and V by 3 bases; bases with no gene match: 12. This CDR3 is CASSDGQGNRVVFF. CDR3 bases: TGCGCCAGCAGTGACGGACAGGGTAACCGTGTGGTGTTTTTT.

This chain joins TRBV19 and TRBJ2-7; the D gene could be TRBD1 or TRBD2 (7 bases each). Germline loops: CDR1 LNHDA, CDR2 SQIVND (reference sequence). The CDR3 length is 13 residues. Trimming removed 5 bases at V and 2 bases at J, with 10 bases between. CDR3 bases: TGTGCCAGTAGTCCAGGGGGGGCCTACGAGCAGTACTTC. Protein sequence: CASSPGGAYEQYF.

The CDR3 DNA is TGTGCCAGTAGTACCACTCAAACAGGGAACACTGAAGCTTTCTTT. As protein: CASSTTQTGNTEAFF. The chain combines TRBV19 with TRBJ1-1, with D possibly being TRBD1 (5 bases). The CDR3 runs to 15 residues. The V end was cut by 4 bases, the J end by 1 base, with 13 bases between. Germline loops: CDR1 LNHDA, CDR2 SQIVND (reference sequence).